The clone carrying this T cell receptor (beta chain) was counted between two and nine times. The sample comes from a study of T cell responses to AZD1222 COVID-19 vaccine. CDR3 length equals 15 residues. CDR1 and CDR2 (germline): MDHEN, SYDVKM. Trimming pared 6 bases from V and 1 base from J, leaving 15 bases between. The assay was immunoSEQ multiplex PCR, and TCRdb's table has in-frame clones only and misses some. The sample lists roughly 120,000 clones; 80% to 95% were seen once. This TCR was sampled from an adult who received the AZD1222 COVID-19 vaccine. This specimen was peripheral blood, taken 28 days after the second AZD1222 dose. The gene calls are TRBV28 and TRBJ1-1, with a weak D call TRBD1 (5 bases). The CDR3 coding sequence is TGTGCCAGCAGCTCAGCTCAAACAGGGAACACTGAAGCTTTCTTT. Protein: CASSSAQTGNTEAFF.